These 5 T cell receptor beta chains were all obtained from the same sample, sequenced in a study of T-cell reconstitution after alpha-beta-depleted transplantation in children. Preparation of the TCRbeta library involved a method that used unique molecular identifiers. TCRdb re-derived calls from the PCR reads in MiXCR, one entry per CDR3 protein. Found here are some 200,000 distinct CDR3 sequences, roughly 14% of them singletons; the top ten hold less than 15%. Sample: PBMCs from the stem cell graft donor, taken from the stem cell graft. The receptors stem from a human donor who donated a stem cell graft to a child with acute lymphoblastic leukemia.

Notes on this clonotype: A read error is possible here, since a much larger clone lies one base away. Likely a read error: the CDR3 ends without its conserved phenylalanine or tryptophan. The chain is built from TRBV4-1 and TRBJ2-1; perhaps TRBD1 as D (6 bases). The length of the CDR3 is 15 residues. In germline, CDR1 is MGHRA, CDR2 YSYEKL. V lost 4 bases to trimming and J lost 7 bases, with 17 bases between them. CDR3 coding DNA: TGCGCCAGCAGCCCGAGACAGGAGGTAGGGAATGAGCAGTTCTTA. It yields the protein CASSPRQEVGNEQFL.

The chain carries TRBV30 and TRBJ2-2; D unresolved. The CDR3 covers 15 residues. Germline loops: CDR1 GTSNPN, CDR2 SVGIG (reference sequence). The V and J ends lost 0 bases and 4 bases respectively, with 12 bases between them. In nucleotides, the CDR3 is TGTGCCTGGAGTGTTATGGGGATCACCACCGGGGAGCTGTTTTTT. Its translation: CAWSVMGITTGELFF. Combining the CDR3 with reference TRBV30 and TRBJ2-2 gives the whole variable domain SQTIHQWPATLVQPVGSPLSLECTVEGTSNPNLYWYRQAAGRGLQLLFYSVGIGQISSEVPQNLSASRPQDRQFILSSKKLLLSDSGFYLCAWSVMGITTGELFFGEGSRLTVL.

This clonotype appeared many times. The chain links TRBV9 to TRBJ2-7; D is unresolved. V lost 5 bases, J lost 1 base, and 10 bases lay in between. CDR3 size: 13 residues. Germline V gene data show CDR1 as SGDLS and CDR2 as YYNGEE. This CDR3 reads CASSPGTSYEQYF. Here the CDR3 DNA reads TGTGCCAGCAGTCCGGGTACGTCCTACGAGCAGTACTTC.

This clonotype was seen more than once but under ten times. The V call is TRBV25-1, the J call TRBJ1-4; D remains ambiguous. The CDR3 covers 19 residues. The germline V gene encodes CDR1 MGHDK and CDR2 SYGVNS. V was trimmed by 1 base and J by 2 bases, leaving 20 bases between them. CDR3 DNA sequence: TGTGCCAGCAGTGAATTCGGTGGAGGCAGAGAAGCGACTAATGAAAAACTGTTTTTT. Encoded protein: CASSEFGGGREATNEKLFF.

V is TRBV20-1 and J is TRBJ2-5; 8 bases are a match to TRBD2. Looked up from germline, CDR1 is DFQATT and CDR2 is SNEGSKA (reference sequence). Trimming removed 5 bases from V and 5 bases from J; junction bases left unmatched: 7. The CDR3 contains 13 residues. The CDR3 DNA reads TGCAGTGCTTTAGAGAGCGGGAGCGAGACCCAGTACTTC. Translation gives CSALESGSETQYF.